This T cell receptor beta chain came from a study of T cell changes during pregnancy in multiple sclerosis. TCRdb's table, derived via immunoSEQ multiplex PCR, lists solely in-frame clones and lacks some. The sample consists of 50,000 or so clones, roughly 93% of them appearing once. This receptor was taken from a female donor with multiple sclerosis, enrolled in a pregnancy study. Sequences were derived from CD8+ T cells from peripheral blood mononuclear cells, sampled after pregnancy.

The CDR3 is CASSFGPLYEQYF. The DNA of the CDR3 is TGTGCCAGCAGCTTTGGCCCCCTCTACGAGCAGTACTTC. The chain carries TRBV7-3 and TRBJ2-7; D not certain. CDR3 length: 13 amino acids. Germline V gene lookup returns CDR1 SGHTA and CDR2 FQGTGA. Trimming removed 3 bases at V and 3 bases at J, with 9 bases between.